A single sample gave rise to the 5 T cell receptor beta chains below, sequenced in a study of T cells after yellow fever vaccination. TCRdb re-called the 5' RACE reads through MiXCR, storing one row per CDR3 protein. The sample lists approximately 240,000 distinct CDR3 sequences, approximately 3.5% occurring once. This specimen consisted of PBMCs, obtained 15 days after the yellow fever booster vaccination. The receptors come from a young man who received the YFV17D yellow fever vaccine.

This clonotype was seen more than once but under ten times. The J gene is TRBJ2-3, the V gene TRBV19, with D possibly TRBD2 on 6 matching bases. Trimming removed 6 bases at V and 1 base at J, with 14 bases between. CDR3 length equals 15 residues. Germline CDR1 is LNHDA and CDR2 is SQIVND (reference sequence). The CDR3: CASRALQRGTDTQYF. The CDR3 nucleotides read TGTGCCAGTAGAGCCCTCCAGCGGGGCACAGATACGCAGTATTTT.

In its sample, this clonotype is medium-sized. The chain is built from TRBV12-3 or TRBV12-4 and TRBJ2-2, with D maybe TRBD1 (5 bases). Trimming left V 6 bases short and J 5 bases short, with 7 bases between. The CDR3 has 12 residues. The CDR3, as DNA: TGTGCCAGCAGCCAGGGAACCGGGGAGCTGTTTTTT. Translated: CASSQGTGELFF.

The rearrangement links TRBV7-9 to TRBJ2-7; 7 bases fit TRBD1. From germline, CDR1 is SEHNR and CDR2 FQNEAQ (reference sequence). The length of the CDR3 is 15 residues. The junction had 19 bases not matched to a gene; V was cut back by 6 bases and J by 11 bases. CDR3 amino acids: CASSYPGQRLQGKYF. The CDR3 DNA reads TGTGCCAGCAGTTACCCGGGACAGCGGCTGCAAGGGAAGTACTTC.

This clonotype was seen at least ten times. This chain's CDR3 is CASRAGGFYNEQFF. Here the CDR3 DNA reads TGTGCCAGCAGAGCGGGGGGGTTCTACAATGAGCAGTTCTTC. This chain connects TRBV27 to TRBJ2-1, with 10 nucleotides matching TRBD2. This CDR3 contains 14 residues. CDR1 is MNHEY and CDR2 is SMNVEV in the germline V gene (reference sequence). With V trimmed by 6 bases and J by 3 bases, 2 bases remained unmatched.

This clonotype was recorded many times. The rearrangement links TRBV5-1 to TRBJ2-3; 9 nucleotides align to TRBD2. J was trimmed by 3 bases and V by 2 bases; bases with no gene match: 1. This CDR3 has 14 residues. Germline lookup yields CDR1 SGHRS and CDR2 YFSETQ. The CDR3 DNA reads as TGCGCCAGCAGCTTCCTAGCGGGGACAGATACGCAGTATTTT. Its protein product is CASSFLAGTDTQYF.